This record concerns one T cell receptor beta chain sequence. The antigen is not known. CDR1 SGHTA and CDR2 FQGNSA come from the germline V gene. The V and J ends lost 2 bases and 0 bases, in that order; junction bases with no gene match: 9. CDR3 length: 19 residues. The record originates from a study of cytomegalovirus exposure and HLA in healthy donors. The overall study: Out of 398 genotyped donors, about 80% belonged to the Caucasian-associated ancestry cluster.

Whole-study findings and limits: As a later analysis showed, several of the most significant clusters appeared to be linked to common viral pathogens. An ancestry cluster, one associated with Asian ancestry, reportedly showed fewer N-insertions than the approximately 650-donor mean in a later analysis.

The study ran its PCR with 60 Vbeta and 13 Jbeta primers. The protocol was immunoSEQ multiplex PCR, while the TCRdb copy is restricted to in-frame clones and leaves out a portion. The sample yields some 110,000 clones, roughly 85% seen once. Healthy bone marrow donors supplied every sample. The chain combines TRBV7-2 with TRBJ2-6; TRBD1 matches 8 bases. The sequencing input was PBMCs. This receptor was identified in a man younger than 40 in good health and CMV-seropositive. The CDR3 protein is CASSLFRDRLYSGANVLTF. CDR3 nucleotides: TGTGCCAGCAGCTTATTCCGGGACAGGCTATACTCTGGGGCCAACGTCCTGACTTTC. The whole variable domain, remainder taken from reference TRBV7-2 and TRBJ2-6, is GAGVSQSPSNKVTEKGKDVELRCDPISGHTALYWYRQSLGQGLEFLIYFQGNSAPDKSGLPSDRFSAERTGGSVSTLTIQRTQQEDSAVYLCASSLFRDRLYSGANVLTFGAGSRLTVL.